Listed below are T cell receptor beta chains from one sample, sequenced in a study of early T cells in non-severe SARS-CoV-2 infection. TCRdb used MiXCR to reprocess the 5' RACE reads, holding one entry per CDR3 protein. The data hold over 55,000 distinct CDR3 sequences, with 10% observed a single time. Source material: whole blood. The origin of the receptors is an adult who was a healthcare worker with PCR-confirmed SARS-CoV-2 infection or an uninfected control (not recorded which). CDR3s include the opening cysteine and the closing phenylalanine or tryptophan.

J gene: TRBJ2-1; V gene: TRBV29-1; CDR3 protein: CSGGREIVYNEQFF
J gene: TRBJ1-1; V gene: TRBV14; CDR3 protein: CASSHYRTGPIKNTEAFF
J gene: TRBJ2-5; V gene: TRBV20-1; CDR3 protein: CSAQTSGVSQYF
J gene: TRBJ1-1; V gene: TRBV7-2; CDR3 protein: CASSLYSGNTEAFF
J gene: TRBJ2-1; V gene: TRBV12-3/TRBV12-4; CDR3 protein: CASSLEVGPTMKQFF
J gene: TRBJ2-3; V gene: TRBV18; CDR3 protein: CASSPPSTDTQYF
J gene: TRBJ1-1; V gene: TRBV20-1; CDR3 protein: CSASRQGAFAEAFF
J gene: TRBJ2-2; V gene: TRBV21-1; CDR3 protein: CASSKARPAGELFF
J gene: TRBJ1-5; V gene: TRBV20-1; CDR3 protein: CSARDGKGFSNQPQHF
J gene: TRBJ2-3; V gene: TRBV12-3/TRBV12-4; CDR3 protein: CASSLVPRLAGGGDTQYF
J gene: TRBJ1-1; V gene: TRBV7-6; CDR3 protein: CASSGYRATEAFF
J gene: TRBJ2-7; V gene: TRBV19; CDR3 protein: CASSIVGSGTGDSYEQYF
J gene: TRBJ2-4; V gene: TRBV5-3; CDR3 protein: CARSLAVAEAKNIQYF
J gene: TRBJ2-7; V gene: TRBV4-2; CDR3 protein: CASSQVGTGPYEQYF
J gene: TRBJ2-1; V gene: TRBV9; CDR3 protein: CASSVVSGRNYEQFF
J gene: TRBJ2-3; V gene: TRBV11-3; CDR3 protein: CASSLDQSNTQYF
J gene: TRBJ1-1; V gene: TRBV3-1; CDR3 protein: CASSHSQGNTEAFF
J gene: TRBJ2-1; V gene: TRBV29-1; CDR3 protein: CSVAQGRSFNEQFF
J gene: TRBJ1-3; V gene: TRBV5-1; CDR3 protein: CASSLAPGGSGNTIYF
J gene: TRBJ2-7; V gene: TRBV20-1; CDR3 protein: CSAAAYEQYF
J gene: TRBJ1-1; V gene: TRBV7-2; CDR3 protein: CASSTRGPVTMNTEAFF
J gene: TRBJ2-7; V gene: TRBV18; CDR3 protein: CASSALAGGDYEQYF
J gene: TRBJ2-7; V gene: TRBV11-2; CDR3 protein: CASSPRPGQGIYEQYF
J gene: TRBJ2-2; V gene: TRBV20-1; CDR3 protein: CSARDLSLAVPRWNTGELFF
J gene: TRBJ1-1; V gene: TRBV15; CDR3 protein: CATSRVQGAGTEAFF
J gene: TRBJ2-7; V gene: TRBV27; CDR3 protein: CASSHLEGVGDEQYF
J gene: TRBJ2-7; V gene: TRBV19; CDR3 protein: CASLSSGQYF
J gene: TRBJ2-4; V gene: TRBV19; CDR3 protein: CASSIAGQISAKNIQYF
J gene: TRBJ2-1; V gene: TRBV5-1; CDR3 protein: CASFDRGQLRNNEQFF
J gene: TRBJ2-7; V gene: TRBV14; CDR3 protein: CASSPSVSGNHEQYF
J gene: TRBJ2-1; V gene: TRBV27; CDR3 protein: CASSSLGGRAYNEQFF
J gene: TRBJ2-3; V gene: TRBV20-1; CDR3 protein: CSANRLAGSSTDTQYF
J gene: TRBJ2-1; V gene: TRBV7-2; CDR3 protein: CASSLGGRYYNEQFF
J gene: TRBJ2-7; V gene: TRBV7-9; CDR3 protein: CASSLAGGYEQYF
J gene: TRBJ2-1; V gene: TRBV20-1; CDR3 protein: CSATKGGYSYNEQFF
J gene: TRBJ2-2; V gene: TRBV19; CDR3 protein: CASSIRETTNTGELFF
J gene: TRBJ1-5; V gene: TRBV2; CDR3 protein: CASNQGAHQPQHF
J gene: TRBJ2-7; V gene: TRBV5-1; CDR3 protein: CASSPRDRGSYEQYF
J gene: TRBJ2-7; V gene: TRBV7-6; CDR3 protein: CASSSPGGEQYF
J gene: TRBJ1-1; V gene: TRBV24-1; CDR3 protein: CATSDVLSKIDRAAFF
J gene: TRBJ2-1; V gene: TRBV20-1; CDR3 protein: CSARKIVGGEQFF
J gene: TRBJ1-4; V gene: TRBV18; CDR3 protein: CTSSPPWQDEKLFF
J gene: TRBJ2-2; V gene: TRBV5-1; CDR3 protein: CASSSNAANTGELFF
J gene: TRBJ2-3; V gene: TRBV5-1; CDR3 protein: CASSVNRADTQYF